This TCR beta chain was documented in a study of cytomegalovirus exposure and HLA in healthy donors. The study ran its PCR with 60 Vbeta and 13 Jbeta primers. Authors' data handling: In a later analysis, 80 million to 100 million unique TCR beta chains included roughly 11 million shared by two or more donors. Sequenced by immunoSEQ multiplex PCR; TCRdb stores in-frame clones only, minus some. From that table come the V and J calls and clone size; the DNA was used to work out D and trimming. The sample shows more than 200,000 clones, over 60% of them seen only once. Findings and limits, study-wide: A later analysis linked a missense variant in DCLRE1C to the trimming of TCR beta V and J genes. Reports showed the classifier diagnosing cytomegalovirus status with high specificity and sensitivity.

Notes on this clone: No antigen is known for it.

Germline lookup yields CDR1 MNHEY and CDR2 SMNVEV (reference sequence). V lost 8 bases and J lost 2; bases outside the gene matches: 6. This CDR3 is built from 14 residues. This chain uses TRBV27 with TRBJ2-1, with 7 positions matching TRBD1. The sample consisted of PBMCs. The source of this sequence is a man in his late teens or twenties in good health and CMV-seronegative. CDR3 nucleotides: TGTGCCAGCCTGGGACAGAATCCCTACAATGAGCAGTTCTTC. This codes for CASLGQNPYNEQFF.